This entry lists 28 T cell receptor beta chains sequenced from one sample in a study of cytomegalovirus exposure and HLA in healthy donors. The primer mix had 60 Vbeta and 13 Jbeta primers. TCRdb keeps only in-frame clones here, not all; method: immunoSEQ multiplex PCR. The sample records over 100,000 clones, about 60% being singletons. The sample taken for sequencing was PBMCs. The source is a man aged 35 to 55 in good health and CMV-seropositive.

This chain links TRBV5-6 with TRBJ1-2; 7 positions match TRBD1. J was trimmed by 1 base and V by 3 bases; bases with no gene match: 6. The CDR3 totals 15 residues. Germline V gene data show CDR1 as SGHDT and CDR2 as YYEEEE. CDR3: CASSSTGAGNYGYTF. The CDR3 region has the DNA TGTGCCAGCAGCTCTACAGGGGCGGGTAACTATGGCTACACCTTC. Full variable domain (missing parts from reference TRBV5-6 and TRBJ1-2): DAGVTQSPTHLIKTRGQQVTLRCSPKSGHDTVSWYQQALGQGPQFIFQYYEEEERQRGNFPDRFSGHQFPNYSSELNVNALLLGDSALYLCASSSTGAGNYGYTFGSGTRLTVV.

V is TRBV30 and J is TRBJ1-2; 8 nucleotides agree with TRBD1. CDR3 length equals 15 residues. Germline CDR1 reads GTSNPN; CDR2 reads SVGIG (reference sequence). The J segment lost 5 bases and the V segment lost 0 bases, leaving 8 bases of the junction unmatched. Here the CDR3 DNA reads TGTGCCTGGAGTGTCCGGGACAGGAAGGTATATGGCTACACCTTC. It codes for CAWSVRDRKVYGYTF.

This clone was picked up a small number of times. The rearrangement links TRBV28 to TRBJ2-1, with 10 bases lining up with TRBD2. The CDR3 covers 16 residues. J lost 0 bases, V lost 8 bases, and 7 bases had no gene match. CDR1 is MDHEN, CDR2 SYDVKM, per germline. For the CDR3, the DNA is TGTGCCAGCCGGCTAGCGGGGGCCAGCTCCTACAATGAGCAGTTCTTC. Translated: CASRLAGASSYNEQFF.

This clone has a single count. In nucleotides, the CDR3 is TGTGCCAGCAGTTTTACAGGGATCAATCAGCCCCAGCATTTT. Protein product: CASSFTGINQPQHF. The chain links TRBV6-5 to TRBJ1-5, with D possibly matching TRBD1 (6 bases). With 4 bases removed from V and 3 bases from J, the gap between germline ends came to 10 bases. CDR1 is MNHEY and CDR2 is SVGAGI in the germline V gene. CDR3 length: 14 amino acids.

The genes are TRBV7-9 and TRBJ1-1; perhaps TRBD1 as D (5 bases). There are 15 residues in the CDR3. V gave up 5 bases and J gave up 3 bases, with 16 bases separating them. Germline CDR1 and CDR2: SEHNR and FQNEAQ (reference sequence). This CDR3 is CASSGGWGEDTEAFF. The CDR3 DNA is TGTGCCAGCAGCGGGGGATGGGGGGAGGACACTGAAGCTTTCTTT.

This clone turned up a few times. The chain joins TRBV5-4 to TRBJ1-2, with 7 bases identical to TRBD1. The CDR3 contains 15 residues. The V gene's germline CDR1 is SGHNT and CDR2 YYREEE (reference sequence). V gave up 3 bases and J gave up 6 bases; unmatched junction bases: 11. CDR3 nucleotides: TGTGCCAGCAGCTACCTACAGGGGCCAAGGAATGGCTACACCTTC. It is translated as CASSYLQGPRNGYTF.

This chain joins TRBV4-2 and TRBJ2-5, with 7 bases fitting TRBD2. V lost 0 bases, J lost 5 bases, and 0 bases stayed unmatched. The V gene's germline CDR1 is LGHNA and CDR2 YNFKEQ. This CDR3 has 13 amino acids. CDR3 region: CASSQEAGETQYF. In DNA form, the CDR3 reads TGTGCCAGCAGCCAAGAAGCGGGGGAGACCCAGTACTTC.

The chain recombines TRBV7-3 with TRBJ1-2; 8 positions agree with TRBD1. Germline values: CDR1 SGHTA, CDR2 FQGTGA. Trimming removed 2 bases from V and 4 bases from J; junction bases left unmatched: 0. The CDR3 is made up of 13 amino acids. CDR3 nucleotide sequence: TGTGCCAGCAGCTTAGGACAGGGCTATGGCTACACCTTC. Translation gives CASSLGQGYGYTF. Combining the CDR3 with reference TRBV7-3 and TRBJ1-2 gives the whole variable domain GAGVSQTPSNKVTEKGKYVELRCDPISGHTALYWYRQSLGQGPEFLIYFQGTGAADDSGLPNDRFFAVRPEGSVSTLKIQRTERGDSAVYLCASSLGQGYGYTFGSGTRLTVV.

J is TRBJ1-4 and V is TRBV7-9, with 8 bases that match TRBD1. The V and J ends lost 3 bases and 0 bases, in that order; junction bases with no gene match: 3. CDR1 and CDR2 (germline): SEHNR, FQNEAQ (reference sequence). The CDR3 runs 16 residues. The CDR3 DNA reads as TGTGCCAGCAGCTTCCCACAGGGGGCAACTAATGAAAAACTGTTTTTT. Residues: CASSFPQGATNEKLFF.

Turning to this clone: This same CDR3 is encoded by further DNA sequences in the sample. The V call is TRBV20-1, the J call TRBJ2-7; D gene unclear. V shed 7 bases and J shed 7 bases, with 11 bases lying between them. The CDR3 covers 10 residues. The germline gives CDR1 DFQATT, CDR2 SNEGSKA (reference sequence). DNA of the CDR3: TGCAGTGGAGGCCTTCGGGAGCAGTACTTC. It codes for CSGGLREQYF.

The rearrangement uses TRBV19 and TRBJ2-7; the D gene is possibly TRBD1 (5 bases). The CDR3 sequence is 11 residues long. CDR1 and CDR2 (germline): LNHDA, SQIVND (reference sequence). V was trimmed by 7 bases and J by 6 bases, leaving 10 bases between them. CDR3 protein: CASTQGFEQYF. CDR3 sequence (DNA): TGTGCCAGTACCCAGGGATTCGAGCAGTACTTC.

The rearrangement links TRBV5-1 to TRBJ2-5, with D perhaps matching TRBD2 (6 bases). The ends were cut back, 2 bases at V and 2 bases at J, with 13 bases in the middle. CDR1 is SGHRS and CDR2 is YFSETQ in the germline V gene. This CDR3 is 15 amino acids long. CDR3 loop: CASSFGLTDQETQYF. CDR3 nucleotide sequence: TGCGCCAGCAGCTTTGGACTAACGGATCAAGAGACCCAGTACTTC. The whole variable domain, remainder taken from reference TRBV5-1 and TRBJ2-5, is KAGVTQTPRYLIKTRGQQVTLSCSPISGHRSVSWYQQTPGQGLQFLFEYFSETQRNKGNFPGRFSGRQFSNSRSEMNVSTLELGDSALYLCASSFGLTDQETQYFGPGTRLLVL.

The rearrangement uses TRBV28 and TRBJ1-2; 9 bases line up with TRBD1. With V trimmed by 6 bases and J by 2 bases, 7 bases remained unmatched. In germline, CDR1 is MDHEN, CDR2 SYDVKM. CDR3 length: 15 residues. The CDR3 region is CASSQTGTGNYGYTF. The CDR3 DNA reads TGTGCCAGCAGCCAGACCGGGACAGGGAACTATGGCTACACCTTC.

The chain recombines TRBV4-2 with TRBJ2-7, with 9 bases identical to TRBD2. In germline, CDR1 is LGHNA, CDR2 YNFKEQ. This CDR3 is built from 16 residues. V lost 0 bases to trimming and J lost 3 bases; unmatched junction nucleotides: 6. CDR3 loop: CASSQDGTAGGYEQYF. DNA of the CDR3: TGTGCCAGCAGCCAAGACGGTACAGCGGGAGGCTACGAGCAGTACTTC.

This clone was found a few times. The chain couples TRBV11-3 to TRBJ2-3; 7 bases align to TRBD2. This CDR3 spans 16 amino acids. V shed 3 bases and J 0 bases; nucleotides not matched to a gene: 6. Germline-derived CDR1 and CDR2 are SGHNT and YENEEA. CDR3 nucleotides: TGTGCCAGCAGCTTTGGCGGGAGAGGAAGCACAGATACGCAGTATTTT. It translates to CASSFGGRGSTDTQYF.

The chain couples TRBV29-1 to TRBJ1-4; 10 bases match TRBD1. This CDR3 contains 17 residues. V was pared by 5 bases and J by 4 bases, with 13 bases of the junction left unmatched. Germline V CDR1 and CDR2: SQVTM, ANQGSEA. For the CDR3, the DNA is TGCAGCGTTCTCCCGGGACAGGGGCGGCGGGGTAATGAAAAACTGTTTTTT. Protein sequence: CSVLPGQGRRGNEKLFF.

The chain's CDR3 is CASTRQGRTYNSPLHF. For the CDR3, the DNA is TGTGCCAGTACCAGACAGGGTCGTACCTATAATTCACCCCTCCACTTT. The V call is TRBV19, the J call TRBJ1-6; TRBD1 matches at 7 bases. Germline values: CDR1 LNHDA, CDR2 SQIVND (reference sequence). The V gene end was trimmed by 7 bases and the J gene end by 2 bases; junction bases not matched to a gene: 8. The CDR3 contains 16 residues.

The chain uses TRBV6-4 and TRBJ2-3; 8 bases are a match to TRBD1. CDR1 and CDR2 (germline): MRHNA, SNTAGT. The length of the CDR3 is 16 residues. V was clipped by 0 bases and J by 1 base; unmatched bases: 3. CDR3 sequence (DNA): TGTGCCAGCAGTGACTCAAGGGGACAGGGCACAGATACGCAGTATTTT. Its protein is CASSDSRGQGTDTQYF.

The rearrangement links TRBV6-6 to TRBJ1-3; no clear D gene. V dropped 2 bases and J dropped 4 bases, with 12 bases sitting between them. This CDR3 spans 15 amino acids. In germline, CDR1 is MNHNY, CDR2 SVGAGI (reference sequence). For the CDR3, the DNA is TGTGCCAGCAGTTACCGATCCGGGTGGGGAAACACCATATATTTT. Translated: CASSYRSGWGNTIYF.

The genes are TRBV27 and TRBJ2-2; no clear D. This CDR3 spans 13 amino acids. CDR1 and CDR2 (germline): MNHEY, SMNVEV (reference sequence). Trimming left V 7 bases short and J 4 bases short, with 10 bases between. The CDR3 here is CASKSRFTGELFF. CDR3 coding DNA: TGTGCCAGCAAATCCAGGTTCACCGGGGAGCTGTTTTTT.

V gene TRBV28 combines with J gene TRBJ1-2; D perhaps matches TRBD1 (5 bases). The V gene lost 5 bases and the J gene lost 5 bases, with 15 bases spanning the gap. CDR3 length: 14 residues. Germline V gene lookup returns CDR1 MDHEN and CDR2 SYDVKM. The CDR3 coding sequence is TGTGCCAGCAGTACCGGTCCAGACAGTTATGGCTACACCTTC. Its translation: CASSTGPDSYGYTF.

V usage is TRBV19 and J usage is TRBJ1-6, with 8 bases lining up with TRBD1. Germline CDR1 is LNHDA and CDR2 is SQIVND (reference sequence). The CDR3 runs to 15 residues. V was pared by 8 bases and J by 4 bases, with 7 bases of the junction left unmatched. This CDR3 reads CASRAGGIYNSPLHF. The CDR3, as DNA: TGTGCCAGTCGTGCAGGGGGCATTTATAATTCACCCCTCCACTTT.

This clone was counted only a few times. The chain joins TRBV7-9 to TRBJ2-7, with no clear D. The V end was cut by 5 bases, the J end by 3 bases, with 11 bases between. The CDR3 is made up of 13 amino acids. CDR1 SEHNR and CDR2 FQNEAQ come from the germline V gene (reference sequence). CDR3 in amino acids: CASSTDNLYEQYF. CDR3 coding DNA: TGTGCCAGCAGCACCGACAATCTCTACGAGCAGTACTTC. Drawing the rest from reference TRBV7-9 and TRBJ2-7, the complete variable domain is DTGVSQNPRHKITKRGQNVTFRCDPISEHNRLYWYRQTLGQGPEFLTYFQNEAQLEKSRLLSDRFSAERPKGSFSTLEIQRTEQGDSAMYLCASSTDNLYEQYFGPGTRLTVT.

The chain employs TRBV5-1 and TRBJ1-3; possibly TRBD1 for D (6 bases). The CDR3 consists of 16 residues. Germline lookup yields CDR1 SGHRS and CDR2 YFSETQ. The V gene lost 4 bases and the J gene lost 4 bases, with 18 bases spanning the gap. The CDR3 loop is CASSARQVQAGNTIYF. CDR3 coding DNA: TGCGCCAGCAGCGCGCGACAGGTCCAAGCCGGAAACACCATATATTTT.

V is TRBV7-3 and J is TRBJ2-6; no firm D call. The CDR3 totals 18 residues. In germline, CDR1 is SGHTA, CDR2 FQGTGA. With 1 base removed from V and 0 bases from J, the gap between germline ends came to 13 bases. The CDR3 DNA reads TGTGCCAGCAGCTTAATTACCGGCGGATACTCTGGGGCCAACGTCCTGACTTTC. It is translated as CASSLITGGYSGANVLTF.

Of note for this clone: This sample also contains other DNA sequences that code for the same CDR3. The rearrangement joins TRBV6-5 to TRBJ2-7, with 11 nucleotides matching TRBD1. Germline CDR1 is MNHEY and CDR2 is SVGAGI. The V segment lost 7 bases and the J segment 4 bases; nucleotides outside the gene matches: 6. CDR3 size: 14 residues. This CDR3 is CASNRDRGRYEQYF. The DNA of the CDR3 is TGTGCCAGCAACCGGGACAGGGGGAGGTACGAGCAGTACTTC.

The rearrangement uses TRBV2 and TRBJ1-2, with D perhaps matching TRBD1 (5 bases). V lost 6 bases and J lost 6, with 11 bases in between. This CDR3 comprises 12 residues. Germline V CDR1 and CDR2: SNHLY, FYNNEI. CDR3 bases: TGTGCCAGCAGGTACGGGGGAGATGGCTACACCTTC. This sequence encodes CASRYGGDGYTF. Complete variable domain (other parts from reference TRBV2 and TRBJ1-2): EPEVTQTPSHQVTQMGQEVILRCVPISNHLYFYWYRQILGQKVEFLVSFYNNEISEKSEIFDDQFSVERPDGSNFTLKIRSTKLEDSAMYFCASRYGGDGYTFGSGTRLTVV.

This chain connects TRBV9 to TRBJ1-6, with a tentative D call TRBD1 (5 bases). V lost 3 bases and J lost 9, with 13 bases in between. Germline V gene sequence: CDR1 SGDLS, CDR2 YYNGEE. The CDR3 sequence is 14 residues long. This CDR3 is CASSGQTARSPLHF. The DNA of the CDR3 is TGTGCCAGCAGCGGACAGACAGCACGTTCACCCCTCCACTTT.